These T cell receptor beta chains were read from a single sample in a study of T cell clones after liver transplantation. The table came from immunoSEQ multiplex PCR; TCRdb's copy has only in-frame clones and leaves some out. The repertoire holds 93,000 or so clones, with 84% as singletons. The source was CD4+ T cells from blood, collected roughly 50 months after liver transplant. The source of these receptors is a human patient who received a liver transplant. T cells may partly derive from the graft donor. CDR3s include the opening cysteine and the closing phenylalanine or tryptophan. A D gene is named only where the DNA matches it firmly. The size of a clone is reported for some rows only, either as once, few or many, or as a class for expanded clones.

d_gene: NA
abundance: NA
v_gene: TRBV28
j_gene: TRBJ2-7
CDR3aa: CASGVYEQYF
CDR3nt: TGTGCCAGCGGGGTCTACGAGCAGTACTTC

d_gene: NA
abundance: NA
v_gene: TRBV23-1
j_gene: TRBJ2-2
CDR3aa: CASSNRSIDSANTGELFF
CDR3nt: TGCGCCAGCAGCAATCGGAGTATCGACAGCGCGAACACCGGGGAGCTGTTTTTT

d_gene: NA
abundance: NA
v_gene: TRBV6-1
j_gene: TRBJ2-2
CDR3aa: CASNEGPIHTGELFF
CDR3nt: TGTGCCAGCAACGAGGGCCCAATTCACACCGGGGAGCTGTTTTTT

d_gene: TRBD1
abundance: NA
v_gene: TRBV7-8
j_gene: TRBJ1-6
CDR3aa: CASSSKAGTGRSPLHF
CDR3nt: TGTGCCAGCAGCTCAAAGGCCGGGACAGGGAGGTCACCCCTCCACTTT

d_gene: NA
abundance: NA
v_gene: TRBV6-5
j_gene: TRBJ2-5
CDR3aa: CASRTVLQETQYF
CDR3nt: TGTGCCAGCAGGACAGTCCTCCAAGAGACCCAGTACTTC

d_gene: NA
abundance: NA
v_gene: TRBV27
j_gene: TRBJ1-2
CDR3aa: CASSRAAGLGYTF
CDR3nt: TGTGCCAGTTCCCGGGCCGCGGGCCTCGGCTACACCTTC

d_gene: TRBD1
abundance: NA
v_gene: TRBV6-5
j_gene: TRBJ1-2
CDR3aa: CATTGGSIINYGYTF
CDR3nt: TGTGCCACAACAGGGGGCAGTATCATTAACTATGGCTACACCTTC

d_gene: NA
abundance: once
v_gene: TRBV5-4
j_gene: TRBJ1-1
CDR3aa: CASSLEGQRGNTEAFF
CDR3nt: TGTGCCAGCAGCTTGGAGGGGCAAAGGGGTAACACTGAAGCTTTCTTT

d_gene: TRBD2
abundance: NA
v_gene: TRBV5-5
j_gene: TRBJ2-7
CDR3aa: CASSLVGGSGSYEQYF
CDR3nt: TGTGCCAGCAGCTTGGTTGGCGGGAGCGGCTCCTACGAGCAGTACTTC

d_gene: TRBD1
abundance: once
v_gene: TRBV6-5
j_gene: TRBJ2-7
CDR3aa: CASSSGQGGHEQYF
CDR3nt: TGTGCCAGCAGTTCTGGACAGGGGGGCCACGAGCAGTACTTC

d_gene: TRBD1
abundance: NA
v_gene: TRBV6-6
j_gene: TRBJ2-5
CDR3aa: CASSYEGARAETQYF
CDR3nt: TGTGCCAGCAGTTACGAGGGGGCGCGGGCAGAGACCCAGTACTTC

d_gene: NA
abundance: few
v_gene: TRBV2
j_gene: TRBJ1-1
CDR3aa: CASSRSLNAEAFF
CDR3nt: TGTGCCAGCAGTAGGTCTTTGAACGCTGAAGCTTTCTTT

d_gene: NA
abundance: NA
v_gene: TRBV5-1
j_gene: TRBJ2-3
CDR3aa: CASSLGQGRDTQYF
CDR3nt: TGCGCCAGCAGCTTGGGGCAGGGTAGAGATACGCAGTATTTT

d_gene: NA
abundance: NA
v_gene: TRBV5-1
j_gene: TRBJ2-2
CDR3aa: CASSMNRGGTGELFF
CDR3nt: TGCGCCAGCAGCATGAACAGGGGAGGAACCGGGGAGCTGTTTTTT

d_gene: NA
abundance: NA
v_gene: TRBV14
j_gene: TRBJ1-1
CDR3aa: CASIGRGTTEAFF
CDR3nt: TGTGCCAGCATCGGGAGGGGAACCACTGAAGCTTTCTTT

d_gene: NA
abundance: NA
v_gene: TRBV5-6
j_gene: TRBJ2-4
CDR3aa: CASSLGRDINIQYF
CDR3nt: TGTGCCAGCAGCTTGGGACGGGACATAAACATTCAGTACTTC

d_gene: NA
abundance: NA
v_gene: TRBV6-4
j_gene: TRBJ2-7
CDR3aa: CASSQTGPFHEQYF
CDR3nt: TGTGCCAGCAGCCAAACAGGACCGTTTCACGAGCAGTACTTC

d_gene: NA
abundance: NA
v_gene: TRBV7-8
j_gene: TRBJ2-5
CDR3aa: CASSRDRSETQYF
CDR3nt: TGTGCCAGCAGCCGTGACAGATCGGAGACCCAGTACTTC

d_gene: NA
abundance: NA
v_gene: TRBV5-1
j_gene: TRBJ1-1
CDR3aa: CASSRGTMGTEAFF
CDR3nt: TGCGCCAGCAGCCGCGGGACGATGGGGACTGAAGCTTTCTTT

d_gene: TRBD2
abundance: NA
v_gene: TRBV2
j_gene: TRBJ2-3
CDR3aa: CARTRAGGNTDTQYF
CDR3nt: TGTGCCAGGACTCGAGCGGGGGGGAACACAGATACGCAGTATTTT

d_gene: NA
abundance: NA
v_gene: TRBV7-9
j_gene: TRBJ2-7
CDR3aa: CASSPTSYRDSYEQYF
CDR3nt: TGTGCCAGCAGCCCGACGTCGTATCGGGACTCCTACGAGCAGTACTTC

d_gene: TRBD2
abundance: NA
v_gene: TRBV5-4
j_gene: TRBJ2-2
CDR3aa: CASSFGGRGTGELFF
CDR3nt: TGTGCCAGCAGCTTTGGCGGGAGGGGGACCGGGGAGCTGTTTTTT

d_gene: NA
abundance: NA
v_gene: TRBV5-1
j_gene: TRBJ2-2
CDR3aa: CASSLVGGPNTGELFF
CDR3nt: TGCGCCAGCAGCTTGGTGGGGGGGCCGAACACCGGGGAGCTGTTTTTT

d_gene: NA
abundance: NA
v_gene: TRBV2
j_gene: TRBJ1-3
CDR3aa: CASSRDRGSGNTIYF
CDR3nt: TGTGCCAGCAGCCGGGACCGCGGCTCTGGAAACACCATATATTTT

d_gene: TRBD2
abundance: NA
v_gene: TRBV7-2
j_gene: TRBJ2-1
CDR3aa: CASSAAGTNYNEQFF
CDR3nt: TGTGCCAGCAGCGCAGCCGGGACTAACTACAATGAGCAGTTCTTC

d_gene: NA
abundance: NA
v_gene: TRBV11-3
j_gene: TRBJ2-7
CDR3aa: CASSPQGLPYEQYF
CDR3nt: TGTGCCAGCAGCCCTCAGGGCCTTCCCTACGAGCAGTACTTC

d_gene: NA
abundance: NA
v_gene: TRBV11-1
j_gene: TRBJ2-7
CDR3aa: CASSSGTHTSYEQYF
CDR3nt: TGTGCCAGCAGCTCAGGGACCCACACCTCCTACGAGCAGTACTTC

d_gene: TRBD1
abundance: NA
v_gene: TRBV2
j_gene: TRBJ1-1
CDR3aa: CASNPGQGTEAFF
CDR3nt: TGTGCCAGCAACCCGGGACAGGGCACTGAAGCTTTCTTT

d_gene: NA
abundance: NA
v_gene: TRBV5-1
j_gene: TRBJ2-2
CDR3aa: CASSLGGTAGELFF
CDR3nt: TGCGCCAGCAGCTTGGGTGGGACGGCCGGGGAGCTGTTTTTT